This T cell receptor (beta chain) comes out of a study of blood T cell repertoires in COVID-19. Study as a whole: COVID-19 samples collected from the United States, Italy and Spain covered acute and convalescent phases.

In the original workflow: Reference gene primer amplification yielded estimated nucleated cell counts. The method was immunoSEQ multiplex PCR; TCRdb's version includes in-frame clones alone and lacks a portion of them. V, J and clone size are taken as reported in that table, and D and trimming were inferred from the DNA itself. The data show tens of thousands of clones, 70% to 90% seen once. The V and J ends lost 5 bases and 12 bases respectively, with 17 bases between them. The CDR3 length is 14 residues. Germline assignment: CDR1 SNHLY and CDR2 FYNNEI. The TCR sequence derives from a man in his 70s with acute or convalescent COVID-19. The V gene is TRBV2, the J gene TRBJ1-6; a weak D match, TRBD1 (6 bases). Sequencing was carried out using peripheral blood. The CDR3 spells CASSTQGGGLPLHF. Here the CDR3 DNA reads TGTGCCAGCAGTACCCAAGGGGGGGGCCTACCCCTCCACTTT.